This T cell receptor (beta chain) derives from a study of control samples from healthy donors and cancer patients (dated by TCRdb to the early 2020s). A note on this clone: No antigen is known for it. The sample holds no much larger clone one base away, and base qualities are not on file.

There are 11 amino acids in the CDR3, from cysteine to phenylalanine inclusive. Solely the CDR3 DNA is kept, with 33 bases framed from the first base. Deletion took 1 base off V and 7 bases off J, with a span of 4 bases between the germline ends. The library was prepared using the immunoSEQ multiplex PCR assay. The table was pulled from immuneACCESS by TCRdb, which kept in-frame rearrangements only. Such tables lose some clones; where checked, under half of the loss comes from unresolved V genes, and the rest has no known cause. For this sample the table gives almost 95,000 clones, of which 90% were detected only once. Of the sample, less than 4.5% falls within the top ten clones.

The clonotype was recovered from a woman aged 18 to 35 in good health. The sequence links TRBV12-3 or TRBV12-4 to TRBJ2-5, with the D gene too uncertain to name. The sample taken for sequencing was blood. Here is the DNA: TGTGCCAGCAGTTTAGGGGGGACCCAGTACTTC. It encodes CASSLGGTQYF.